The 8 T cell receptor beta chains below were found in one sample sequenced in a study of blood T cell repertoires in COVID-19. Libraries were prepared by immunoSEQ multiplex PCR; TCRdb keeps only in-frame clonotypes and omits some of them. Among approximately 170,000 clones listed, around 80% were seen once. The sample comprised PBMCs or T cells enriched from blood (not recorded which). The receptors derive from a man aged 50 or older who had recovered from COVID-19.

The chain joins TRBV2 to TRBJ2-1, with D unclear. The V gene's germline CDR1 is SNHLY and CDR2 FYNNEI. V lost 7 bases, J lost 1 base, and 11 bases lay in between. This CDR3 is 14 amino acids long. In nucleotides, the CDR3 is TGTGCCAGCACCGACGGGTGGTCCTACAATGAGCAGTTCTTC. Protein product: CASTDGWSYNEQFF.

This chain joins TRBV21-1 and TRBJ2-7; the D call of TRBD1 is as the table states it, not checked on the DNA. TRBV21-1 is deemed a pseudogene. The CDR3 length is 15 residues. CDR3 amino acids: CASSKILLLGQGFFF. CDR3 nucleotides: TGTGCCAGCAGCAAAATCCTTCTCCTAGGACAGGGTTTCTTCTTC.

The chain has TRBV2 and TRBJ1-3; TRBD1 agrees at 8 bases. In germline, CDR1 is SNHLY, CDR2 FYNNEI. The trim removed 6 bases at V and 2 bases at J, leaving 6 bases unmatched. The length of the CDR3 is 15 residues. The CDR3 bases are TGTGCCAGCAGGGACAGGGCTCCCCCTGGAAACACCATATATTTT. It codes for CASRDRAPPGNTIYF.

The chain is built from TRBV4-3 and TRBJ1-1, with 10 nucleotides matching TRBD1. V shed 3 bases, J shed 5 bases, and the junction held 9 bases outside the gene matches. Germline values: CDR1 LGHNA, CDR2 YSLEER. The CDR3 contains 16 residues. CDR3 amino acids: CASSQDTGTGVTEAFF. As DNA, the CDR3 is TGCGCCAGCAGCCAGGATACCGGGACAGGGGTGACTGAAGCTTTCTTT.

This sequence joins TRBV3-1 (or the pseudogene TRBV3-2) and TRBJ2-7, with D possibly TRBD1 on 5 matching bases. Germline CDR1 and CDR2: LGHDT and YNNKEL (reference sequence). The V and J ends lost 1 base and 2 bases respectively, with 9 bases between them. The CDR3 is 14 amino acids. This CDR3 reads CASSQGATAYEQYF. In DNA, the CDR3 is TGTGCCAGCAGCCAAGGGGCGACAGCCTACGAGCAGTACTTC.

This clone appeared once. In the same sample, other DNA sequences code for this CDR3. This chain uses TRBV29-1 with TRBJ1-2, with 9 bases identical to TRBD1. Germline V gene lookup returns CDR1 SQVTM and CDR2 ANQGSEA. The CDR3 consists of 13 residues. Trimming cost V 4 bases and J 2 bases; bases outside gene matches: 2. The CDR3 spells CSVAGQGNYGYTF. In DNA, the CDR3 is TGCAGCGTTGCGGGACAGGGCAACTATGGCTACACCTTC. Supplemented by reference TRBV29-1 and TRBJ1-2, the full variable domain reads SAVISQKPSRDICQRGTSLTIQCQVDSQVTMMFWYRQQPGQSLTLIATANQGSEATYESGFVIDKFPISRPNLTFSTLTVSNMSPEDSSIYLCSVAGQGNYGYTFGSGTRLTVV.

This clone was detected once. The V gene is TRBV7-9, the J gene TRBJ2-5; no reliable D call. The V and J ends lost 1 base and 3 bases respectively, with 9 bases between them. This CDR3 region has 14 residues. Germline V gene lookup returns CDR1 SEHNR and CDR2 FQNEAQ (reference sequence). DNA for the CDR3: TGTGCCAGCAGCTTAGGAGCCCAGGAAGAGACCCAGTACTTC. This translates into CASSLGAQEETQYF.

The rearrangement uses TRBV19 and TRBJ1-2; 7 nucleotides agree with TRBD1. Germline V gene data show CDR1 as LNHDA and CDR2 as SQIVND (reference sequence). CDR3 length: 16 residues. V was pared by 4 bases and J by 1 base, with 9 bases of the junction left unmatched. CDR3 in DNA: TGTGCCAGTAGTACACAGGGGAATTACCTTAACTATGGCTACACCTTC. Its protein is CASSTQGNYLNYGYTF.